A single sample gave rise to the 18 T cell receptor beta chains below, sequenced in a study of human T cells and chemical hapten exposure. TCRdb redid the calling of the 5' RACE reads with MiXCR, one entry per CDR3 protein. The sample carries over 95,000 distinct CDR3 sequences, approximately 20% recorded once. Extraction of total RNA was performed on unfractionated whole blood. The receptor source for this set is a human donor in good health.

This clonotype was detected ten times or more. The V call is TRBV28, the J call TRBJ2-7; 11 nucleotides line up with TRBD2. The J segment lost 2 bases and the V segment lost 8 bases, leaving 5 bases of the junction unmatched. This CDR3 has 14 amino acids. The germline gives CDR1 MDHEN, CDR2 SYDVKM. For the CDR3, the DNA is TGTGCCAGCCTAGTTAGCGGGAGGGCCTACGAGCAGTACTTC. Translating gives CASLVSGRAYEQYF.

V is TRBV3-1 and J is TRBJ2-5; D possibly matches TRBD1 or TRBD2 (5 bases each). Germline loops: CDR1 LGHDT, CDR2 YNNKEL (reference sequence). This CDR3 spans 15 amino acids. Trimming pared 1 base from V and 2 bases from J, leaving 11 bases between. CDR3: CASSQGPGPQETQYF. DNA for the CDR3: TGTGCCAGCAGCCAAGGTCCGGGACCTCAAGAGACCCAGTACTTC.

This clonotype was counted only a few times. The rearrangement joins TRBV5-4 to TRBJ2-5; D possibly corresponds to TRBD1 (6 bases). Trimming removed 3 bases from V and 5 bases from J, with 11 bases in between. The germline V gene has CDR1 SGHNT and CDR2 YYREEE (reference sequence). The CDR3 consists of 13 residues. CDR3 coding DNA: TGTGCCAGCAGCTACAGGGCTCAGGAGACCCAGTACTTC. Protein product: CASSYRAQETQYF.

This clonotype was counted only a few times. J is TRBJ2-5 and V is TRBV4-2, with D possibly TRBD2 on 6 matching bases. The CDR3 loop spans 13 amino acids. V was trimmed by 1 base and J by 5 bases, leaving 8 bases between them. Germline lookup yields CDR1 LGHNA and CDR2 YNFKEQ. CDR3 DNA sequence: TGTGCCAGCAGCCAAGTTGCGGGGGAGACCCAGTACTTC. This codes for CASSQVAGETQYF.

This clonotype was seen more than once but under ten times. CDR3 sequence reads: CASRTSGTDTQYF. Written as DNA, the CDR3 is TGTGCCAGCAGGACTAGCGGGACAGATACGCAGTATTTT. V usage is TRBV25-1 and J usage is TRBJ2-3; 10 bases align to TRBD2. Per the germline V gene, CDR1 is MGHDK and CDR2 is SYGVNS. The CDR3 length is 13 residues. Trimming at V came to 6 bases and at J to 3 bases, leaving 0 bases not matched to a gene.

The chain employs TRBV25-1 and TRBJ1-1, with TRBD1 identical over 9 bases. The CDR3 runs to 16 residues. Germline V CDR1 and CDR2: MGHDK, SYGVNS. After removal of 1 base from V and 4 bases from J, the junction contained 7 bases not matched to a gene. This chain's CDR3 is CASSELGDRERTEAFF. The CDR3 coding sequence is TGTGCCAGCAGTGAATTGGGGGACAGGGAGCGCACTGAAGCTTTCTTT. Full variable domain (rest looked up from reference TRBV25-1 and TRBJ1-1): EADIYQTPRYLVIGTGKKITLECSQTMGHDKMYWYQQDPGMELHLIHYSYGVNSTEKGDLSSESTVSRIRTEHFPLTLESARPSHTSQYLCASSELGDRERTEAFFGQGTRLTVV.

This clonotype has only a few counts. The chain couples TRBV21-1 to TRBJ1-5; the D call TRBD1 from the table was never checked on the DNA. TRBV21-1 is listed as a pseudogene. The CDR3 has 20 residues. The CDR3 DNA sequence: TGTGCCAGCAGCCGTACCGGCGACAGGGGACGTGGAAAGTTTGATCAGCCCCAGCATTTT. It translates to CASSRTGDRGRGKFDQPQHF.

This clonotype was seen a few times. The V call is TRBV28, the J call TRBJ2-4; the match to TRBD1 covers 7 bases. Unmatched junction bases numbered 5, after V lost 6 bases and J lost 6 bases. CDR1 MDHEN and CDR2 SYDVKM come from the germline V gene. The CDR3 totals 13 residues. As DNA, the CDR3 is TGTGCCAGCAGGGGCCAGGGGGTAAACATTCAGTACTTC. It specifies CASRGQGVNIQYF.

This clonotype was seen a handful of times. The V gene is TRBV30, the J gene TRBJ1-5; D possibly corresponds to TRBD1 (5 bases). The CDR3 contains 13 residues. V was trimmed by 2 bases and J by 5 bases, leaving 10 bases between them. The V gene's germline CDR1 is GTSNPN and CDR2 SVGIG (reference sequence). In nucleotides, the CDR3 is TGTGCCTGGAGTTTGGGAGGGGATCAGCCCCAGCATTTT. Amino acid sequence: CAWSLGGDQPQHF.

The CDR3 reads CASRQTPLAGAHSDTQYF. The CDR3, as DNA: TGTGCCAGCAGACAAACCCCCCTAGCGGGAGCCCATTCCGATACGCAGTATTTT. This chain uses TRBV2 with TRBJ2-3, with TRBD2 identical over 10 bases. The J segment lost 6 bases and the V segment lost 6 bases, leaving 18 bases of the junction unmatched. Germline-derived CDR1 and CDR2 are SNHLY and FYNNEI. The CDR3 has 18 residues.

The table lists this clonotype with a few counts. The chain has TRBV11-2 and TRBJ2-7; D uncertain. CDR1 is SGHAT, CDR2 FQNNGV, per germline. The V gene lost 0 bases and the J gene lost 6 bases, with 9 bases spanning the gap. CDR3 size: 13 residues. The CDR3 nucleotides are TGTGCCAGCAGCTTAGAACCCCTGGGCGAGCAGTACTTC. This codes for CASSLEPLGEQYF.

The sample holds a few counts of this clonotype. The rearrangement links TRBV11-3 to TRBJ2-3; no clear D. This CDR3 has 15 residues. The germline CDR1 and CDR2 sequences are SGHNT and YENEEA. Trimming stripped 1 base from V and 2 bases from J, with 10 bases between. The CDR3 here is CASSLGRSVTDTQYF. The DNA for the CDR3 is TGTGCCAGCAGCTTAGGCAGGTCAGTCACAGATACGCAGTATTTT.

The chain combines TRBV20-1 with TRBJ1-5; no clear D gene. CDR1 and CDR2 from the germline V gene are DFQATT and SNEGSKA (reference sequence). The CDR3 has 17 amino acids. V was cut by 5 bases and J by 0 bases, with 20 bases left in between. This chain's CDR3 is CSAHQTVEYNSNQPQHF. CDR3 bases: TGCAGTGCTCATCAGACCGTTGAATATAATAGCAATCAGCCCCAGCATTTT.

The sample holds a few counts of this clonotype. This rearrangement joins TRBV20-1 to TRBJ2-1; TRBD2 is a possible D gene (6 bases). The ends were cut back, 6 bases at V and 7 bases at J, with 13 bases in the middle. There are 12 residues in the CDR3. Germline V gene data show CDR1 as DFQATT and CDR2 as SNEGSKA (reference sequence). The CDR3 reads CSARTGGNEQFF. DNA for the CDR3: TGCAGTGCGCGGACTGGGGGGAATGAGCAGTTCTTC.

This clonotype appeared a few times. V usage is TRBV28 and J usage is TRBJ2-1; no clear D. CDR3 length: 17 amino acids. The ends were cut back, 1 base at V and 0 bases at J, with 13 bases in the middle. CDR1 MDHEN and CDR2 SYDVKM come from the germline V gene. In nucleotides, the CDR3 is TGTGCCAGCAGTTTATATATGACGAAGAGCTCCTACAATGAGCAGTTCTTC. Translating it yields CASSLYMTKSSYNEQFF.

In this sample, this clonotype turned up a few times. The chain recombines TRBV19 with TRBJ2-6; no clear D gene. V lost 2 bases to trimming and J lost 0 bases, with 8 bases between them. Germline V CDR1 and CDR2: LNHDA, SQIVND (reference sequence). The CDR3 has 16 amino acids. CDR3 bases: TGTGCCAGTAGTATATTAAGTATCTCTGGGGCCAACGTCCTGACTTTC. Amino acids: CASSILSISGANVLTF. The variable domain in full, with the rest retrieved from reference TRBV19 and TRBJ2-6, is DGGITQSPKYLFRKEGQNVTLSCEQNLNHDAMYWYRQDPGQGLRLIYYSQIVNDFQKGDIAEGYSVSREKKESFPLTVTSAQKNPTAFYLCASSILSISGANVLTFGAGSRLTVL.

This clonotype was recorded at least ten times. The J gene is TRBJ2-2, the V gene TRBV6-2 or TRBV6-3, with D possibly matching TRBD2 (6 bases). From germline, CDR1 is MNHEY and CDR2 SVGEGT. V was pared by 0 bases and J by 1 base, with 15 bases between. CDR3 length: 18 amino acids. This chain's CDR3 is CASSYSMGRDLNTGELFF. CDR3 DNA: TGTGCCAGCAGTTACTCGATGGGGCGGGACCTGAACACCGGGGAGCTGTTTTTT.

The chain has TRBV27 and TRBJ2-4; TRBD2 agrees at 8 bases. CDR1 is MNHEY, CDR2 SMNVEV, per germline (reference sequence). Trimming took 0 bases from V and 6 from J; bases not matched to a gene: 1. The CDR3 is 14 residues long. CDR3 DNA sequence: TGTGCCAGCAGTTTATCTACTAGCGGAAACATTCAGTACTTC. It encodes CASSLSTSGNIQYF.